Sequencing of this TCR beta chain was carried out in a study of blood T cell repertoires in COVID-19. Study background: Researchers got acute and convalescent COVID-19 samples from the United States, Italy and Spain. Nucleic acid was either cDNA or gDNA, and it came from T cells, B-cell-depleted T cells, or PBMCs.

There are 15 residues in the CDR3. Trimming cost V 2 bases and J 6 bases, with 14 bases left between them. Per germline, CDR1 SNHLY and CDR2 FYNNEI. Source study methods: Researchers report that nucleated cell counts were estimated from reference gene primer amplification. TCRdb keeps only in-frame clones here, not all; method: immunoSEQ multiplex PCR. The DNA gave D and trimming, while V, J and clone size come from that table. The table shows around 130,000 clones, with roughly 88% occurring only once. The rearrangement uses TRBV2 and TRBJ1-3; the D gene is possibly TRBD1 (5 bases). This TCR was recovered from a middle-aged man with acute or convalescent COVID-19. Sequences were obtained from peripheral blood. The chain's CDR3 is CASSESWQGTNTIYF. The CDR3 nucleotides are TGTGCCAGCAGTGAATCCTGGCAGGGCACAAACACCATATATTTT.